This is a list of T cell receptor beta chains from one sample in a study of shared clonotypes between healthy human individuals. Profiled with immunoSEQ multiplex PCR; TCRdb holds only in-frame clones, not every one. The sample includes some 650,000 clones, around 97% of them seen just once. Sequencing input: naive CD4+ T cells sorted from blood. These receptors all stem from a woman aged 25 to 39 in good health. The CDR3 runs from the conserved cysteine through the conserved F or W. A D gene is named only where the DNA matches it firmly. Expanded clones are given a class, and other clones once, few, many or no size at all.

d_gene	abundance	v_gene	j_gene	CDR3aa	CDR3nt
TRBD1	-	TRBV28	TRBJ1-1	CASRVPGQGNTEAFF	TGTGCCAGTAGAGTCCCAGGACAGGGCAACACTGAAGCTTTCTTT
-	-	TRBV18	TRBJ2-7	CASSPGRGPYEQYF	TGTGCCAGCTCACCCGGCAGGGGACCCTACGAGCAGTACTTC
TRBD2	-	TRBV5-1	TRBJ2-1	CASSRTSGSYNEQFF	TGCGCCAGCAGCAGGACTAGCGGTTCCTACAATGAGCAGTTCTTC
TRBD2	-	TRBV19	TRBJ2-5	CASSIDAAGVSWETQYF	TGTGCCAGTAGTATAGATGCAGCGGGAGTCTCCTGGGAGACCCAGTACTTC
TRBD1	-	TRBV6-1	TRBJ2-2	CASSVTGGGGELFF	TGTGCCAGCAGTGTAACAGGGGGTGGCGGGGAGCTGTTTTTT
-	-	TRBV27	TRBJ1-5	CASSTTGRRDQPQHF	TGTGCCAGCAGTACGACAGGTAGGCGAGATCAGCCCCAGCATTTT
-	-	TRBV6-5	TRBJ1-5	CASRSGNQPQHF	TGTGCCAGCAGGTCAGGGAATCAGCCCCAGCATTTT
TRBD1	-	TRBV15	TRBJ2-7	CATSRPRDRQGEQYF	TGTGCCACCAGCAGACCACGGGACCGACAGGGAGAGCAGTACTTC
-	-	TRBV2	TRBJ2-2	CASSVLVRNTGELFF	TGTGCCAGCAGCGTCCTTGTCAGAAACACCGGGGAGCTGTTTTTT
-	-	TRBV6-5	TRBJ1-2	CASSYDLNYGYTF	TGTGCCAGCAGTTACGACCTCAACTATGGCTACACCTTC
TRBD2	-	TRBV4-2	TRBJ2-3	CASSQDMGGLASSGTDTQYF	TGTGCCAGCAGCCAAGATATGGGGGGACTAGCGTCCTCAGGCACAGATACGCAGTATTTT
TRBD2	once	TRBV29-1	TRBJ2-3	CSVGPGTSGSPTDTQYF	TGCAGCGTTGGTCCCGGGACTAGCGGGTCCCCCACAGATACGCAGTATTTT
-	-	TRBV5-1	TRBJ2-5	CASSFAGQETQYF	TGCGCCAGCAGCTTTGCGGGTCAAGAGACCCAGTACTTC
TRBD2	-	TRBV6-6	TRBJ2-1	CASRRASGNTYNEQFF	TGTGCCAGCAGACGCGCTAGCGGGAACACGTACAATGAGCAGTTCTTC
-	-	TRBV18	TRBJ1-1	CASSPRGETEAFF	TGTGCCAGCTCACCGAGAGGGGAGACTGAAGCTTTCTTT
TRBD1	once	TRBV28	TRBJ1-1	CASRPRTPDRGTEAFF	TGTGCCAGCAGACCTAGGACCCCGGACAGGGGTACTGAAGCTTTCTTT
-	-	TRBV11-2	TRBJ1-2	CASSLEPRGGLPYGYTF	TGTGCCAGCAGCTTAGAGCCCCGAGGGGGTCTCCCATATGGCTACACCTTC
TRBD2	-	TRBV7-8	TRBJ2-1	CASSKGWSGSVNEQFF	TGTGCCAGCAGCAAGGGCTGGAGCGGGAGTGTGAATGAGCAGTTCTTC
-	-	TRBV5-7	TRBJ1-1	CASSLRACTEAFF	TGTGCCAGCAGCTTGAGGGCATGCACTGAAGCTTTCTTT
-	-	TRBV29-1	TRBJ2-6	CSVESPSGANVLTF	TGCAGCGTTGAAAGCCCCTCTGGGGCCAACGTCCTGACTTTC
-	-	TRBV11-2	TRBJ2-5	CASSPQVTGRETQYF	TGTGCCAGCAGCCCACAGGTCACGGGGCGGGAGACCCAGTACTTC
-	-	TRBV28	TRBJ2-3	CASSFDRENTDTQYF	TGTGCCAGCAGTTTTGATAGGGAGAACACAGATACGCAGTATTTT